The source of this T cell receptor beta chain is a study of blood T cell repertoires in COVID-19 (dated by TCRdb to the early 2020s). Turning to the overall study: Collaborator samples came from the United States, Italy and Spain and covered acute and convalescent phases of COVID-19. The prospective study material was composed of cDNA or gDNA derived from T cells, B-cell-depleted T cells, or PBMCs. The dataset comprised deeply sampled blood TCRbeta repertoires from subjects exposed to, actively infected with, or recovered from COVID-19. The repertoires were made available in a free public database intended to serve as a resource for research on the immune response to SARS-CoV-2. The samples were drawn from the first 160 participants of the ongoing ImmuneRACE study and from 1,254 subjects provided by 6 global collaborators. A de-identified subject ID, COVID-19 status, age in years and sex were almost always included in the sample metadata. Where HLA class I and class II types were available, the types were taken from metadata supplied by the sample provider, not from assay-based typing.

Collaborating institutions collected whole blood in K2EDTA tubes following their own protocols. For TCRbeta analysis, collaborators shipped samples in one of three forms: frozen whole blood, isolated PBMCs, or DNA extracted from either of those sample types. The table lists this clone with a few counts. It lacks a known antigen. No base quality values were provided; no much bigger clone lies one nucleotide off. The immunoSEQ Assay, a bias-controlled multiplex PCR, was used to amplify TCRbeta CDR3 regions from genomic DNA. On the authors' methods: Nucleated cell counts per sample were estimated from amplification of reference gene primers within the assay. To quantify the absolute abundance of each unique TCRbeta CDR3 rearrangement, sequence reads were collapsed and filtered. For each sample, productive Simpson clonality was calculated by taking the square root of Simpson's diversity index across productive rearrangements. Imported from immuneACCESS, the table was reduced by TCRdb to in-frame sequences with V and J called. These copies leave out some clones; in studies compared against another copy, an unresolved V gene accounts for under half, and the cause of the remainder is not known. Clone size and V and J calls were adopted from that table, with D and trimming inferred from the DNA. For this sample there are 170,000 or so clones; around 83% appear just once. The top ten constitute 1.5% to 1.7% of the sample.

The research as a whole found: The quantity of clinical and demographic metadata differed by source and by participant and was supplied without curation.

From its cysteine to its phenylalanine, the CDR3 spans 11 amino acids. Only the CDR3 portion is preserved as DNA: 33 bases, with reading frame beginning at the first base. CDR1 SGHAT and CDR2 FQNNGV were looked up in the germline V gene. V is pared back by 3 bases and J by 6 bases, with 3 bases lying between the germline termini. The chain links TRBV11-2 with TRBJ2-1, with the identity of the D gene unclear. The material sequenced was peripheral blood. This sequence was found in a human donor in a cohort sampled during active COVID-19. For the CDR3, the sequence is CASSFRNEQFF. In nucleotides, the sequence is TGTGCCAGCAGCTTCCGCAATGAGCAGTTCTTC.